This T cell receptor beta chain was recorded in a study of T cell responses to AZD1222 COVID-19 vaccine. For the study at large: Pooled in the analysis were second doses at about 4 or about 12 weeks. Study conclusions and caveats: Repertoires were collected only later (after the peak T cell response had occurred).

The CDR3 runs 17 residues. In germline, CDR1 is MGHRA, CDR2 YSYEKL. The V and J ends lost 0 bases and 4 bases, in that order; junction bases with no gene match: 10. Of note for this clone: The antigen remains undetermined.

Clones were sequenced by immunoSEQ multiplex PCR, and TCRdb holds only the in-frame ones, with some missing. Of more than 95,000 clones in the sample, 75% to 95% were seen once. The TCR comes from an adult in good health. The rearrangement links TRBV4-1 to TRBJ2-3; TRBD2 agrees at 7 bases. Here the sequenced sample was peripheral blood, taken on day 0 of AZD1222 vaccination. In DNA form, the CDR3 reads TGCGCCAGCAGCCAAGATGCTACGGGAGGACGATCAGATACGCAGTATTTT. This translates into CASSQDATGGRSDTQYF.